This T cell receptor (beta chain) was identified in a study of blood T cell repertoires in COVID-19. Across the study: Samples taken during acute and convalescent COVID-19 were collected in the United States, Italy and Spain.

In the original processing: Reference gene primers were amplified, and this amplification served to estimate nucleated cell counts. The repertoire was sequenced with immunoSEQ multiplex PCR; TCRdb's copy has only in-frame clones and lacks some. V, J and clone size were drawn from that table, and D and trimming were deduced from the DNA. The table has 9,000 to 15,000 clones, around 71% seen once. This clone is a singleton in its sample. During active infection, Seattle patients enrolled and were then monitored through disease. The V segment lost 5 bases and the J segment 4 bases; nucleotides outside the gene matches: 11. The CDR3 loop spans 16 amino acids. Germline V gene sequence: CDR1 MNHEY, CDR2 SMNVEV (reference sequence).

The chain recombines TRBV27 with TRBJ1-5; 7 positions match TRBD1. Material: peripheral blood. The sequence was obtained from a man aged 55 to 69 with COVID-19, enrolled during active disease. Here the CDR3 DNA reads TGTGCCAGCAGTCCCCAGACAGGGACTTTTAATCAGCCCCAGCATTTT. This gives the protein CASSPQTGTFNQPQHF.